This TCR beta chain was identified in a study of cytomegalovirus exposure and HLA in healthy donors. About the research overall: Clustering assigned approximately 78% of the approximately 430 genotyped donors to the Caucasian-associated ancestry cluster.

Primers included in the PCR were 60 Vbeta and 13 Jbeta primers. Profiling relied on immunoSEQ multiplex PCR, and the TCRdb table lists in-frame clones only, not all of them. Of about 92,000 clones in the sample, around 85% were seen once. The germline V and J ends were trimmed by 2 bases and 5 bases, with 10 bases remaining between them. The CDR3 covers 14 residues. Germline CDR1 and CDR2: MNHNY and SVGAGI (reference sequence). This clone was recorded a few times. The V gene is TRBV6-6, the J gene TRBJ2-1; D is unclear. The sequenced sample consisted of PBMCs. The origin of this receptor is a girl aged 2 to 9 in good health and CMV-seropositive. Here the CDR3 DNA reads TGTGCCAGCAGTTACCCTTGGCCCAACAATGAGCAGTTCTTC. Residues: CASSYPWPNNEQFF.